The 28 T cell receptor beta chains listed next were all sequenced from one sample in a study of blood T cells in healthy people across ages. Primers used in a second PCR of about 7 to 11 cycles were a sample-barcoded 5' primer and a J-beta primer mix. TCRdb re-derived calls from the 5' RACE reads in MiXCR, one entry per CDR3 protein. This table has about 680,000 distinct CDR3 sequences, approximately 49% appearing once. Sequencing was done on a sample of blood. The origin of the receptors is a woman in her sixties in good health.

V gene TRBV7-8 combines with J gene TRBJ2-1, with a tentative D call TRBD1 (6 bases). Germline V gene sequence: CDR1 SGHVS, CDR2 FQNEAQ. The CDR3 extends over 18 amino acids. V was cut by 1 base and J by 6 bases, with 22 bases left in between. As DNA, the CDR3 is TGTGCCAGCAGCTTAGTTTTCTTGTGGGACGAAGGGGGCAATGAGCAGTTCTTC. Its protein product is CASSLVFLWDEGGNEQFF.

The chain joins TRBV6-2 or TRBV6-3 to TRBJ2-7, with D uncertain. Between the trimmed V and J ends, which lost 6 bases and 0 bases, there was a span of 6 bases. This CDR3 has 12 amino acids. Germline CDR1 MNHEY, CDR2 SVGEGT. The CDR3 is CASRQTSYEQYF. The CDR3 bases are TGTGCCAGCAGGCAGACCTCCTACGAGCAGTACTTC.

The table lists this clonotype with a few counts. The CDR3 reads CSARDRLAGVANIQYF. The CDR3 nucleotides read TGCAGTGCTAGAGACAGACTAGCGGGAGTCGCAAACATTCAGTACTTC. V gene TRBV20-1 combines with J gene TRBJ2-7, with 12 bases fitting TRBD2. Matching the DNA end better, TRBJ2-4 makes the J call doubtful. Germline-derived CDR1 and CDR2 are DFQATT and SNEGSKA (reference sequence). The CDR3 runs 16 residues.

The CDR3, as DNA: TGCAGTGCTAAAGGGGACCAAGAGACCCAGTACTTC. Its translation: CSAKGDQETQYF. The chain uses TRBV20-1 and TRBJ2-5, with D maybe TRBD1 (5 bases). CDR3 size: 12 residues. V dropped 4 bases and J dropped 0 bases, with 6 bases sitting between them. Per the germline V gene, CDR1 is DFQATT and CDR2 is SNEGSKA (reference sequence).

This clonotype was detected a few times. This chain uses TRBV7-2 with TRBJ2-5; D not resolved. The length of the CDR3 is 14 residues. Trimming took 4 bases from V and 5 from J, leaving 14 bases between them. Germline CDR1 SGHTA, CDR2 FQGNSA. The CDR3 loop reads CASSSEPSVETQYF. The CDR3 DNA reads as TGTGCCAGCAGCTCCGAGCCGTCGGTGGAGACCCAGTACTTC.

Worth noting for this clonotype: The junction and the germline gene differ at one end; a read error may be behind it. The chain employs TRBV7-2 and TRBJ2-4; no clear D. Germline CDR1 and CDR2: SGHTA and FQGNSA. This CDR3 contains 14 residues. In nucleotides, the CDR3 is TGTGCCAGTAGCTTTATGGTATCCAAAAACATTCAGTACTTC. Its translation: CASSFMVSKNIQYF.

This clonotype came up a few times. V is TRBV6-2 or TRBV6-3 and J is TRBJ2-5; D is uncertain. The CDR3 sequence is 15 residues long. Trimming left V 2 bases short and J 4 bases short, with 14 bases between. Germline V gene lookup returns CDR1 MNHEY and CDR2 SVGEGT. In nucleotides, the CDR3 is TGTGCCAGCAGTTACGAGAGCTTTAAGGGAGAGACCCAGTACTTC. Translation gives CASSYESFKGETQYF.

The V and J genes are TRBV27 and TRBJ2-7, with TRBD1 as a possible D gene (6 bases). V lost 4 bases and J 2 bases, leaving 9 bases between the germline ends. Looked up from germline, CDR1 is MNHEY and CDR2 is SMNVEV (reference sequence). The CDR3 sequence is 13 residues long. This CDR3 reads CASSSRDTYEQYF. CDR3 nucleotides: TGTGCCAGCAGTTCCCGGGACACCTACGAGCAGTACTTC.

J is TRBJ1-1 and V is TRBV28; possible D gene TRBD1, 6 bases. The germline V and J ends were trimmed by 3 bases and 4 bases, with 12 bases remaining between them. CDR3 length: 14 residues. CDR1 and CDR2 from the germline V gene are MDHEN and SYDVKM. The DNA for the CDR3 is TGTGCCAGCAGTTTCGTCGGGGGGCGCACTGAAGCTTTCTTT. Translated: CASSFVGGRTEAFF.

The gene calls are TRBV27 and TRBJ1-2; D not certain. CDR3 length: 12 amino acids. Germline V CDR1 and CDR2: MNHEY, SMNVEV (reference sequence). The V end lost 7 bases, the J end lost 7 bases, and 13 bases lay between the germline ends. CDR3 in DNA: TGTGCCAGCAAAAGGGATAGAGGTGGCTACACCTTC. Translated: CASKRDRGGYTF.

The chain recombines TRBV3-1 with TRBJ2-7; the D gene could be TRBD1 or TRBD2 (7 bases each). V shed 1 base and J shed 0 bases, with 16 bases lying between them. CDR3 length equals 17 residues. The V gene's germline CDR1 is LGHDT and CDR2 YNNKEL (reference sequence). Here the CDR3 DNA reads TGTGCCAGCAGCCAAGGTACAGGGGACTACCTCTCCTACGAGCAGTACTTC. Amino acids: CASSQGTGDYLSYEQYF.

This clonotype was seen a handful of times. The chain carries TRBV6-2 or TRBV6-3 and TRBJ1-5, with TRBD1 as a possible D gene (5 bases). The CDR3 totals 15 residues. The germline V and J ends were trimmed by 7 bases and 1 base, with 14 bases remaining between them. Germline loops: CDR1 MNHEY, CDR2 SVGEGT. The CDR3 loop is CASINPGESNQPQHF. The CDR3 nucleotides read TGTGCCAGCATTAATCCGGGGGAGAGCAATCAGCCCCAGCATTTT.

The chain employs TRBV3-1 and TRBJ1-2, with 7 bases lining up with TRBD1. CDR1 is LGHDT, CDR2 YNNKEL, per germline (reference sequence). This CDR3 is 14 amino acids long. V lost 1 base and J lost 8; bases outside the gene matches: 7. The CDR3 sequence is CASSQGQGLGGYTF. The CDR3 bases are TGTGCCAGCAGCCAAGGACAGGGTTTGGGAGGCTACACCTTC.

The gene calls are TRBV9 and TRBJ2-1; the D is unclear. The V end was cut by 0 bases, the J end by 7 bases, with 5 bases between. This CDR3 has 12 residues. Germline values: CDR1 SGDLS, CDR2 YYNGEE. The CDR3 nucleotides are TGTGCCAGCAGCGTAGGGTTTAATGAGCAGTTCTTC. Translated, it gives CASSVGFNEQFF.

This clonotype was recorded only once. Written as DNA, the CDR3 is TGTGCCAGCAGCCCGGACACCCGCTACGAGCAGTACTTC. Translated: CASSPDTRYEQYF. V is TRBV28 and J is TRBJ2-4; D perhaps matches TRBD1 (5 bases). Near its end, the DNA agrees better with TRBJ2-7, so the J call may be wrong. The CDR3 totals 13 residues. From germline, CDR1 is MDHEN and CDR2 SYDVKM.

The V and J genes are TRBV28 and TRBJ2-5; D might be TRBD2 (6 bases). The last part of the DNA fits TRBJ2-7 better; the J call may be wrong. Germline CDR1 is MDHEN and CDR2 is SYDVKM. This CDR3 is 14 amino acids long. The CDR3 nucleotides are TGTGCCAGCAGTCGACTAGTGCCTCCATACGAGCAGTACTTC. Residues: CASSRLVPPYEQYF.

This clonotype showed up just a few times. The V call is TRBV12-3 or TRBV12-4, the J call TRBJ2-7; possibly TRBD1 for D (5 bases). V lost 3 bases to trimming and J lost 6 bases, with 12 bases between them. The CDR3 runs to 13 residues. This CDR3 is CASSLGRDAEQYF. CDR3 coding DNA: TGTGCCAGCAGTTTGGGCAGGGATGCCGAGCAGTACTTC.

This clonotype occurred a few times. The chain employs TRBV20-1 and TRBJ1-6; D unresolved. Trimming removed 5 bases at V and 0 bases at J, with 17 bases between. CDR1 and CDR2 (germline): DFQATT, SNEGSKA (reference sequence). The CDR3 loop spans 17 amino acids. CDR3: CSAHDSSRSSYNSPLHF. The CDR3 DNA is TGCAGTGCTCATGACTCATCCAGGAGCTCCTATAATTCACCCCTCCACTTT.

This rearrangement joins TRBV20-1 to TRBJ1-1; D perhaps matches TRBD1 (5 bases). Trimming took 4 bases from V and 4 from J, leaving 28 bases between them. Germline lookup yields CDR1 DFQATT and CDR2 SNEGSKA (reference sequence). The length of the CDR3 is 18 residues. CDR3 bases: TGCAGTGCTACAGAATTGAGGGAACGGCCAGGGACGACCACTGAAGCTTTCTTT. This sequence encodes CSATELRERPGTTTEAFF.

Comment on this clonotype: One base away lies a much larger clone, so this may be a sequencing read error. The chain has TRBV20-1 and TRBJ1-6; the match to TRBD1 covers 10 bases. V lost 3 bases and J lost 10; bases outside the gene matches: 12. Germline CDR1 DFQATT, CDR2 SNEGSKA (reference sequence). This CDR3 has 16 amino acids. CDR3 in DNA: TGCAGTGCTAGGTCCGAGGGACAGGGGAACAGATCACCCCTCCACTTT. It encodes CSARSEGQGNRSPLHF.

V usage is TRBV9 and J usage is TRBJ1-2, with 8 bases identical to TRBD1. This CDR3 has 15 amino acids. Germline lookup yields CDR1 SGDLS and CDR2 YYNGEE. The junction had 5 bases not matched to a gene; V was cut back by 4 bases and J by 0 bases. The CDR3 DNA sequence: TGTGCCAGCAGCTTACGGACAGGGTCTAACTATGGCTACACCTTC. As protein: CASSLRTGSNYGYTF.

V and J are TRBV21-1 and TRBJ2-1; the D call of TRBD2 is as the table states it, not checked on the DNA. Near its end, the DNA agrees better with TRBJ2-7, so the J call may be wrong. TRBV21-1 is shown as a pseudogene. CDR3 length: 17 amino acids. CDR3 sequence reads: CASSTSGAGSSYNEQYF. Here the CDR3 DNA reads TGTGCCAGCAGTACTAGCGGGGCGGGGAGCTCCTACAATGAGCAGTACTTC.

The gene calls are TRBV9 and TRBJ2-1, with D unresolved. Germline-derived CDR1 and CDR2 are SGDLS and YYNGEE. This CDR3 spans 17 amino acids. V was shortened by 4 bases and J by 0 bases, with 17 bases between the two germline ends. The CDR3 DNA is TGTGCCAGCAGCCCCAGTGGTGACATACTCTCCTACAATGAGCAGTTCTTC. Its translation: CASSPSGDILSYNEQFF.

This clonotype was seen a few times. This chain's CDR3 is CASSDPTSGEQFF. CDR3 nucleotide sequence: TGTGCCAGCAGTGATCCTACTAGCGGTGAGCAGTTCTTC. The chain joins TRBV25-1 to TRBJ2-1, with 8 bases aligning to TRBD2. V dropped 3 bases and J dropped 9; count of bases not matched to a gene: 4. Per germline, CDR1 MGHDK and CDR2 SYGVNS. CDR3 length: 13 amino acids.

Regarding this clonotype: One junction end does not reproduce the germline sequence, and a read error may be involved. V usage is TRBV5-6 and J usage is TRBJ2-2; 14 bases fit TRBD2. The germline gives CDR1 SGHDT, CDR2 YYEEEE. CDR3 length equals 15 residues. The CDR3 region is CASSLGLAGDGELFF. In nucleotides, the CDR3 is TGTGCCAGCAGTTTGGGACTAGCGGGGGACGGGGAGCTGTTTTTT. The full variable domain, its missing parts supplied by reference TRBV5-6 and TRBJ2-2, is DAGVTQSPTHLIKTRGQQVTLRCSPKSGHDTVSWYQQALGQGPQFIFQYYEEEERQRGNFPDRFSGHQFPNYSSELNVNALLLGDSALYLCASSLGLAGDGELFFGEGSRLTVL.

This chain joins TRBV18 and TRBJ2-4, with 7 positions matching TRBD2. Germline CDR1 KGHSH, CDR2 LQKENI. J gave up 0 bases and V 6 bases, and 11 bases lay outside the gene matches. The CDR3 length is 17 residues. CDR3 residues: CASSQLQRDLAKNIQYF. Here the CDR3 DNA reads TGTGCCAGCTCGCAGCTTCAGCGGGATTTAGCCAAAAACATTCAGTACTTC.

The rearrangement uses TRBV5-1 and TRBJ2-1; TRBD1 is a possible D gene (5 bases). CDR3 length: 15 amino acids. V was clipped by 0 bases and J by 7 bases, with 14 bases between them. CDR1 is SGHRS and CDR2 is YFSETQ in the germline V gene. CDR3 in DNA: TGCGCCAGCAGCTTGGCCGGGCCGCCAGGGAATGAGCAGTTCTTC. Its translation is CASSLAGPPGNEQFF.

This chain uses TRBV28 with TRBJ2-1; 8 bases are a match to TRBD2. V dropped 1 base and J dropped 8; count of bases not matched to a gene: 7. The CDR3 runs to 15 residues. Germline V gene sequence: CDR1 MDHEN, CDR2 SYDVKM. The CDR3 bases are TGTGCCAGCAGTTTATCCAGCGGGAGAACCCATGAGCAGTTCTTC. Its protein is CASSLSSGRTHEQFF.